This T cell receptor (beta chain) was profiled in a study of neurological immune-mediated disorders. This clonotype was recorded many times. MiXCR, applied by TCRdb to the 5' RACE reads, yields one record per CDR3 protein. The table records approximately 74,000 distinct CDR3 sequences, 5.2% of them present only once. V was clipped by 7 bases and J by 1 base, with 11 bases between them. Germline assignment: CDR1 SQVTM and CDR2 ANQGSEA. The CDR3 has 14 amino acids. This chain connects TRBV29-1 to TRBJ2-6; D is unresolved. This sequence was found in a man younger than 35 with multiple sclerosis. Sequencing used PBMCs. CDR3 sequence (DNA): TGCAGCGCGTTCGTGGGGTCTGGGGCCAACGTCCTGACTTTC. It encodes CSAFVGSGANVLTF.